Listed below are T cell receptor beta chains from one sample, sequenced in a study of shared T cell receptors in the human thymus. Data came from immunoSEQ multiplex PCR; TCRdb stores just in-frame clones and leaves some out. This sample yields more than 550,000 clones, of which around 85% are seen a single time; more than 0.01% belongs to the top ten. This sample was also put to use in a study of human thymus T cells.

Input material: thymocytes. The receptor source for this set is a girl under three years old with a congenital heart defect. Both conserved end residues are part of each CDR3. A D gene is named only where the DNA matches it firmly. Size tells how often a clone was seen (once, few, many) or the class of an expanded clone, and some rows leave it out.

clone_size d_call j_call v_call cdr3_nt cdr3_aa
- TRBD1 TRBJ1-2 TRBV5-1 TGCGCCAGCAGCTTGGTACAGGGGGCGCCCTATGGCTACACCTTC CASSLVQGAPYGYTF
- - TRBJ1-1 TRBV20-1 TGCAGTGCTCGGGTGAACACTGAAGCTTTCTTT CSARVNTEAFF
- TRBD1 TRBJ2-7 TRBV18 TGTGCCAGCTCACAGCAGGGGGCTGTCTACGAGCAGTACTTC CASSQQGAVYEQYF
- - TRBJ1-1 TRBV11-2 TGTGCCAGCAGCCTCGGGTCGAACACTGAAGCTTTCTTT CASSLGSNTEAFF
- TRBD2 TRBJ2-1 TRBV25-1 TGTGCCAGCAGTGCCCGGGGGGTGGGCTACAATGAGCAGTTCTTC CASSARGVGYNEQFF
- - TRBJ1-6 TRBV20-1 TGCAGTGCTAGTTCGGGGGCCCTCCACTTT CSASSGALHF
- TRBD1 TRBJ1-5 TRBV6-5 TGTGCCAGCAGTTACGGGACAGGGGCTGGACAGCCCCAGCATTTT CASSYGTGAGQPQHF
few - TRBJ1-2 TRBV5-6 TGTGCCAGCAGCCTGGATTGGAGGTCGGGATATGGCTACACCTTC CASSLDWRSGYGYTF
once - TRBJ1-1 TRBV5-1 TGCGCCAGCAGCTTGGGCTATACCCTGGAAGCTTTCTTT CASSLGYTLEAFF
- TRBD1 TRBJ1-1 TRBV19 TGTGCCAGTAGTGAAGCCGGGACAGGGAACACTGAAGCTTTCTTT CASSEAGTGNTEAFF
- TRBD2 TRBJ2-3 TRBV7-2 TGTGCCAGCAGCTTACTAGCGGGTACGCAGTATTTT CASSLLAGTQYF
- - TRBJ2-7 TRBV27 TGTGCCAGCAGTTTATCAGGGGACTCCTACGAGCAGTACTTC CASSLSGDSYEQYF
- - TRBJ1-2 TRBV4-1 TGCGCCAGCAGCCCCACCGGCAGCCAGGGTACCTTC CASSPTGSQGTF